Below are 14 T cell receptor beta chains sequenced from a single sample in a study of shared clonotypes between healthy human individuals (dated by TCRdb to about 2020). Library prep was done by the immunoSEQ multiplex PCR assay. Held by TCRdb, this immuneACCESS table contains in-frame sequences only and omits some clones. Under half of the omission traces to an unresolved V gene where checked; the cause of the rest is unknown. The sample table shows approximately 2,000,000 clones, and roughly 92% are seen once. Of the sample, 0.37% falls within the top ten clones. The specimen was naive CD4+ T cells from PBMCs. The sample's cell subset or site label, in plain terms: CD45RA+ positively selected. The receptor set was obtained from a man younger than 30 in good health. Some clones in this sample may be carry-over from other donors' samples.

The rearrangement uses TRBV28 and TRBJ2-1; 7 positions agree with TRBD2. The V and J ends lost 3 bases and 5 bases, in that order; junction bases with no gene match: 7. Per the germline V gene, CDR1 is MDHEN and CDR2 is SYDVKM. There are 15 residues in the CDR3. CDR3 DNA: TGTGCCAGCAGTTTCGGAGGGGAGGGGCACAATGAGCAGTTCTTC. Translated, it gives CASSFGGEGHNEQFF.

The chain recombines TRBV6-5 with TRBJ2-7; 8 bases map to TRBD1. There are 14 residues in the CDR3. The germline V gene encodes CDR1 MNHEY and CDR2 SVGAGI. Losses at the gene ends were 7 bases for V and 0 bases for J; bases not matched to a gene: 5. The CDR3 loop is CASTPDRGSYEQYF. The DNA of the CDR3 is TGTGCCAGCACCCCCGACAGGGGCTCCTACGAGCAGTACTTC.

V and J are TRBV28 and TRBJ2-5, with D unclear. Trimming took off 5 bases at V and 1 base at J, with 14 bases between the two ends. CDR3 size: 15 residues. CDR1 MDHEN and CDR2 SYDVKM come from the germline V gene. DNA for the CDR3: TGTGCCAGCAGTACCCGGTGGAGCCTCCAAGAGACCCAGTACTTC. Its translation: CASSTRWSLQETQYF.

The V and J genes are TRBV7-2 and TRBJ1-5; weak D call: TRBD1 (5 bases). V lost 6 bases, J lost 0 bases, and 15 bases lay in between. The germline V gene encodes CDR1 SGHTA and CDR2 FQGNSA. The length of the CDR3 is 16 residues. For the CDR3, the DNA is TGTGCCAGCAGTGTTGTTGGGGGATATAGCAATCAGCCCCAGCATTTT. This gives the protein CASSVVGGYSNQPQHF.

This clone was observed a single time. The CDR3 DNA reads TGTGCCAGCAGTTTCCCTCGGACGGGTGGGGAATCACCCCTCCACTTT. This gives the protein CASSFPRTGGESPLHF. The chain links TRBV28 to TRBJ1-6; D ambiguous. Deletions cut 3 bases from V and 10 bases from J, with 19 bases between. The CDR3 covers 16 residues. The V gene's germline CDR1 is MDHEN and CDR2 SYDVKM.

This sequence joins TRBV7-8 and TRBJ2-7; 10 positions match TRBD2. V was clipped by 5 bases and J by 4 bases; unmatched bases: 20. Germline V gene sequence: CDR1 SGHVS, CDR2 FQNEAQ. The CDR3 length is 19 residues. As DNA, the CDR3 is TGTGCCAGCAGCACCAAATCCTTCGGCAGCGGGAGGGCCACGTACGAGCAGTACTTC. Translated: CASSTKSFGSGRATYEQYF. The variable domain in full, completed from reference TRBV7-8 and TRBJ2-7, reads GAGVSQSPRYKVAKRGQDVALRCDPISGHVSLFWYQQALGQGPEFLTYFQNEAQLDKSGLPSDRFFAERPEGSVSTLKIQRTQQEDSAVYLCASSTKSFGSGRATYEQYFGPGTRLTVT.

V and J are TRBV2 and TRBJ1-1; D possibly corresponds to TRBD1 (5 bases). Germline-derived CDR1 and CDR2 are SNHLY and FYNNEI. The CDR3 sequence is 11 residues long. Trimming pared 5 bases from V and 10 bases from J, leaving 11 bases between. The CDR3 DNA follows: TGTGCCAGCAGTCGCGACGGGGGAGCTTTCTTT. It is translated as CASSRDGGAFF. Variable domain in full (rest from reference TRBV2 and TRBJ1-1): EPEVTQTPSHQVTQMGQEVILRCVPISNHLYFYWYRQILGQKVEFLVSFYNNEISEKSEIFDDQFSVERPDGSNFTLKIRSTKLEDSAMYFCASSRDGGAFFGQGTRLTVV.

The DNA for the CDR3 is TGTGCCAGCAGCTTGACCCGGACAGGTAGTCAGCCCCAGCATTTT. Protein sequence: CASSLTRTGSQPQHF. The gene calls are TRBV7-2 and TRBJ1-5, with 7 positions matching TRBD1. CDR1 is SGHTA, CDR2 FQGNSA, per germline. V lost 3 bases and J lost 6; bases outside the gene matches: 8. The CDR3 is 15 residues long.

J is TRBJ2-6 and V is TRBV2; maybe TRBD2 (5 bases). Germline-derived CDR1 and CDR2 are SNHLY and FYNNEI. The ends were cut back, 6 bases at V and 3 bases at J, with 12 bases in the middle. The CDR3 length is 15 residues. CDR3 coding DNA: TGTGCCAGCAGGAGGGTCGAAAATGGGGCCAACGTCCTGACTTTC. Translated: CASRRVENGANVLTF.

A word on this clone: Other DNA sequences in the same sample also yield this CDR3. The chain has TRBV28 and TRBJ2-5; 9 bases match TRBD1. Germline CDR1 and CDR2: MDHEN and SYDVKM. The CDR3 consists of 15 residues. J gave up 2 bases and V 6 bases, and 7 bases lay outside the gene matches. For the CDR3, the DNA is TGTGCCAGCAGCCTTATCGGGACAGGGCAAGAGACCCAGTACTTC. The encoded protein is CASSLIGTGQETQYF.

The chain recombines TRBV19 with TRBJ2-1, with no clear D. With 3 bases removed from V and 7 bases from J, the gap between germline ends came to 10 bases. This CDR3 has 13 residues. Per germline, CDR1 LNHDA and CDR2 SQIVND (reference sequence). CDR3 in DNA: TGTGCCAGTAGTATCGCAGGTTCGAATGAGCAGTTCTTC. This translates into CASSIAGSNEQFF. Complete variable domain (other parts from reference TRBV19 and TRBJ2-1): DGGITQSPKYLFRKEGQNVTLSCEQNLNHDAMYWYRQDPGQGLRLIYYSQIVNDFQKGDIAEGYSVSREKKESFPLTVTSAQKNPTAFYLCASSIAGSNEQFFGPGTRLTVL.

Here the CDR3 DNA reads TGTGCCAGCAGCCCACTGGGACTGCAGGAAATCACAGATACGCAGTATTTT. Protein sequence: CASSPLGLQEITDTQYF. The chain combines TRBV7-9 with TRBJ2-3; a possible D gene is TRBD2 (6 bases). Germline CDR1 SEHNR, CDR2 FQNEAQ (reference sequence). Trimming stripped 5 bases from V and 2 bases from J, with 20 bases between. CDR3 size: 17 residues.

To note about this clone: The sample carries other DNA sequences with the same CDR3. This chain uses TRBV5-1 with TRBJ2-3, with 9 positions matching TRBD2. Germline CDR1 is SGHRS and CDR2 is YFSETQ. The CDR3 extends over 15 amino acids. The ends lost 0 bases at V and 3 bases at J; junction bases unmatched: 2. CDR3 coding DNA: TGCGCCAGCAGCTTGGGACTAGCGGTGACAGATACGCAGTATTTT. It yields the protein CASSLGLAVTDTQYF.

This clone was detected only a few times. The chain is built from TRBV18 and TRBJ1-1, with D perhaps TRBD1 (5 bases). The CDR3 has 14 amino acids. Trimming removed 3 bases at V and 4 bases at J, with 12 bases between. Looked up from germline, CDR1 is KGHSH and CDR2 is LQKENI. The CDR3 DNA sequence: TGTGCCAGCTCACCCCTAGCCAGGGCCACTGAAGCTTTCTTT. This sequence encodes CASSPLARATEAFF.